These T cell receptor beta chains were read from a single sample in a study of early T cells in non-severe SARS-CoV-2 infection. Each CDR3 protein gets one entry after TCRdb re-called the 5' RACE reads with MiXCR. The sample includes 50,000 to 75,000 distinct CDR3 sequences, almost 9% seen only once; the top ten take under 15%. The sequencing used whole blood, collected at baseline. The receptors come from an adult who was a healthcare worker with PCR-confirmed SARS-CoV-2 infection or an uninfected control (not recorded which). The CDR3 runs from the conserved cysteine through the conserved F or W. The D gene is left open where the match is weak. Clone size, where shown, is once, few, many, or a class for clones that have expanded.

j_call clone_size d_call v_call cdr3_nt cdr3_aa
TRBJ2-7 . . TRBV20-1 TGCAGTGCTAGAGAAATTGCCTACGAGCAGTACTTC CSAREIAYEQYF
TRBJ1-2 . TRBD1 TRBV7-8 TGTGCCAGCAGCTCTATAACAGGGGCCTATGGCTACACCTTC CASSSITGAYGYTF
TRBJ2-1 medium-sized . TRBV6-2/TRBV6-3 TGTGCCAGCAGTTTAGGACATGAGCAGTTCTTC CASSLGHEQFF
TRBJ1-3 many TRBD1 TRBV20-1 TGCAGTGCCACGACAGGGGTAGGGGGAAACACCATATATTTT CSATTGVGGNTIYF
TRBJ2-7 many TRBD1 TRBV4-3 TGCGCCAGCAGCCACGGACAGGGGTCTAACGAGCAGTACTTC CASSHGQGSNEQYF
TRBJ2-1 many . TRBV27 TGTGCCAGCAGTGGGCGGGCTAGCCCCAATGAGCAGTTCTTC CASSGRASPNEQFF
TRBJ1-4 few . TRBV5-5 TGTGCCAGCAGCTCGCAGGTTTCAATGGCAACTAATGAAAAACTGTTTTTT CASSSQVSMATNEKLFF
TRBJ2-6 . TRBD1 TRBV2 TGTGCCAGCAGTGCTGGGACAGGCTCTGGGGCCAACGTCCTGACTTTC CASSAGTGSGANVLTF
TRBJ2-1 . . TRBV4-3 TGCGCCAGCAGCCATTTGTTCGGGAGCTCCTACAATGAGCAGTTCTTC CASSHLFGSSYNEQFF
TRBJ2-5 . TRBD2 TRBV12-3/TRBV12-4 TGTGCCAGCAGGAGACGGGAGGGGAGGCAAGAGACCCAGTACTTC CASRRREGRQETQYF
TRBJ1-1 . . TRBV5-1 TGCGCCAGCAGCTTGCAACCCGGGGGTGGCACTGAAGCTTTCTTT CASSLQPGGGTEAFF
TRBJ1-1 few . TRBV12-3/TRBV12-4 TGTGCCAGCAGTTCTGGGGTGGACACTGAAGCTTTCTTT CASSSGVDTEAFF
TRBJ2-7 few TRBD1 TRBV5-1 TGCGCCAGCAGCTTGGTCCAGAGGGGGCACGAGCAGTACTTC CASSLVQRGHEQYF
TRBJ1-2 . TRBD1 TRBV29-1 TGCAGCGTTCACGGACAGGTCGATCGCGGCTACACCTTC CSVHGQVDRGYTF
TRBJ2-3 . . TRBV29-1 TGCAGCGTTGTCCGGGACTGGGGAATAGCAGATACGCAGTATTTT CSVVRDWGIADTQYF
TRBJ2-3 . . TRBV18 TGTGCCAGCTCCCCTATCAGCACTGATACGCAGTATTTT CASSPISTDTQYF
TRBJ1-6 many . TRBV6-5 TGTGCCAGCAGTTACGAGTCGGGGGTGAATTCACCCCTCCACTTT CASSYESGVNSPLHF
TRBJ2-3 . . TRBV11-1 TGTGCCAGCAGCACCCCAGGGGCAGATACGCAGTATTTT CASSTPGADTQYF
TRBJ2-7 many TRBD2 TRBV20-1 TGCAGTGCTAGGGTTAGCGGGGTAGACTACGAGCAGTACTTC CSARVSGVDYEQYF
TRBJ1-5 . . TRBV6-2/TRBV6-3 TGTGCCAGCAGCAACGACCCGCTCTATCAGCCCCAGCATTTT CASSNDPLYQPQHF
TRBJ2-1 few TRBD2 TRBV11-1 TGTGCCAGCAGCTTAGGTGGGACTAGCTTCGATGAGCAGTTCTTC CASSLGGTSFDEQFF
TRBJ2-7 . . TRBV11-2 TGTGCCAGCAGCTTAGATTGGGGAGCCGAGCAGTACTTC CASSLDWGAEQYF
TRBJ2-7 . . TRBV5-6 TGTGCCAGCAGCGAGCCCGGACGGAGCTACGAGCAGTACTTC CASSEPGRSYEQYF
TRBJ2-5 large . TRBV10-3 TGTGCCATCAGCGAAACAGGGTGGGAGACCCAGTACTTC CAISETGWETQYF
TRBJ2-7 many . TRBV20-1 TGCAGTGTGGGGTACGAGCAGTACTTC CSVGYEQYF
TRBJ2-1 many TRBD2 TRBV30 TGTGCCTGGACCCCGGGAGGGGTGAGGGTTTACAATGAGCAGTTCTTC CAWTPGGVRVYNEQFF
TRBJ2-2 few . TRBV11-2 TGTGCCAGCAGCTTAGATTGGAGCACCGGGGAGCTGTTTTTT CASSLDWSTGELFF
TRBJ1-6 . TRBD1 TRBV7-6 TGTGCCAGCAGCTTAGCGGCGGGACAGGGGCTTAATTCACCCCTCCACTTT CASSLAAGQGLNSPLHF